A single sample gave rise to the 21 T cell receptor beta chains below, sequenced in a study of cytotoxic CD8 clonotypes in ibrutinib-treated CLL. Libraries were prepared by immunoSEQ multiplex PCR; TCRdb keeps only in-frame clonotypes and omits some of them. Found here are roughly 24,000 clones, around four fifths of them singletons; the top ten hold around 8.1%. Sequenced material: PBMCs, taken before ibrutinib treatment. All receptors come from a human donor with chronic lymphocytic leukemia.

J is TRBJ1-1 and V is TRBV2, with D uncertain. This CDR3 comprises 13 residues. Germline CDR1 reads SNHLY; CDR2 reads FYNNEI. The V gene lost 4 bases and the J gene lost 1 base, with 7 bases spanning the gap. CDR3 sequence: CASSADQNTEAFF. The CDR3 nucleotides read TGTGCCAGCAGTGCGGACCAGAACACTGAAGCTTTCTTT. Full variable domain (rest looked up from reference TRBV2 and TRBJ1-1): EPEVTQTPSHQVTQMGQEVILRCVPISNHLYFYWYRQILGQKVEFLVSFYNNEISEKSEIFDDQFSVERPDGSNFTLKIRSTKLEDSAMYFCASSADQNTEAFFGQGTRLTVV.

This chain joins TRBV6-5 and TRBJ1-2; 8 bases map to TRBD1. Germline V gene data show CDR1 as MNHEY and CDR2 as SVGAGI. The CDR3 has 15 amino acids. V was clipped by 7 bases and J by 4 bases; unmatched bases: 11. The CDR3 bases are TGTGCCAGCACGAAGGGCGGACAGGGCACCTATGGCTACACCTTC. Its translation is CASTKGGQGTYGYTF.

This chain uses TRBV11-1 with TRBJ1-1; a possible D gene is TRBD1 (5 bases). The V gene lost 6 bases and the J gene lost 5 bases, with 7 bases spanning the gap. The CDR3 has 11 amino acids. The germline V gene encodes CDR1 SGHAT and CDR2 FQDESV (reference sequence). The CDR3 bases are TGTGCCAGCAGGAGGGGAACTGAAGCTTTCTTT. This codes for CASRRGTEAFF.

The CDR3 sequence is CASKYGGREDSPLHF. The CDR3 DNA follows: TGTGCCAGCAAGTACGGGGGCCGGGAGGATTCACCCCTCCACTTT. The chain combines TRBV7-2 with TRBJ1-6; D possibly corresponds to TRBD1 (6 bases). CDR3 length: 15 amino acids. Per the germline V gene, CDR1 is SGHTA and CDR2 is FQGNSA. V lost 7 bases and J 8 bases, leaving 18 bases between the germline ends.

This rearrangement joins TRBV21-1 to TRBJ1-5; the table names TRBD1, a call not compared with the DNA. TRBV21-1 is a recognized pseudogene. This CDR3 has 22 residues. The CDR3 is CASSRRKGFRTGIGTDNQPQHF. In DNA form, the CDR3 reads TGTGCCAGCAGCAGAAGAAAAGGATTCCGGACAGGGATTGGAACGGACAATCAGCCCCAGCATTTT.

The V gene is TRBV7-2, the J gene TRBJ2-3; 10 bases agree with TRBD2. V was clipped by 2 bases and J by 4 bases; unmatched bases: 6. This CDR3 region has 16 residues. The germline gives CDR1 SGHTA, CDR2 FQGNSA. For the CDR3, the DNA is TGTGCCAGCAGCTTAAGAGCGGGAGGGAGGGCAGATACGCAGTATTTT. Amino acid sequence: CASSLRAGGRADTQYF.

A remark on this clone: This sample also contains other DNA sequences that code for the same CDR3. The CDR3 here is CASSPRQGSGEQYF. In nucleotides, the CDR3 is TGTGCCAGCAGCCCCAGACAGGGTTCTGGCGAGCAGTACTTC. The chain uses TRBV9 and TRBJ2-7, with TRBD1 matching over 7 bases. V shed 4 bases, J shed 6 bases, and the junction held 10 bases outside the gene matches. Germline lookup yields CDR1 SGDLS and CDR2 YYNGEE. The length of the CDR3 is 14 residues.

This chain connects TRBV13 to TRBJ1-1; D is undetermined. The CDR3 runs to 13 residues. The germline V and J ends were trimmed by 0 bases and 3 bases, with 5 bases remaining between them. Germline CDR1 PRHDT, CDR2 FYEKMQ (reference sequence). The CDR3 DNA reads as TGTGCCAGCAGCTTAGGCACGGACACTGAAGCTTTCTTT. Encoded protein: CASSLGTDTEAFF.

This chain joins TRBV5-6 and TRBJ1-1; D remains ambiguous. Germline loops: CDR1 SGHDT, CDR2 YYEEEE. Between the trimmed V and J ends, which lost 4 bases and 5 bases, there was a span of 12 bases. This CDR3 has 13 amino acids. The CDR3 is CASSPSARTEAFF. The CDR3 coding sequence is TGTGCCAGCAGCCCTTCGGCAAGGACTGAAGCTTTCTTT.

V gene TRBV15 combines with J gene TRBJ1-4; D is possibly TRBD1 (5 bases). Germline loops: CDR1 LNHNV, CDR2 YYDKDF (reference sequence). The CDR3 is 16 amino acids. Trimming cost V 0 bases and J 0 bases, with 8 bases left between them. In DNA form, the CDR3 reads TGTGCCACCAGCAGAGATACGGGGGCAACTAATGAAAAACTGTTTTTT. Residues: CATSRDTGATNEKLFF.

CDR3 nucleotides: TGTGCCATCAGCCGACAGGGCGGCAATCAGCCCCAGCATTTT. Its translation: CAISRQGGNQPQHF. The gene calls are TRBV10-3 and TRBJ1-5; 7 nucleotides align to TRBD1. Germline V CDR1 and CDR2: ENHRY, SYGVKD. The CDR3 length is 14 residues. J lost 2 bases, V lost 6 bases, and 4 bases had no gene match.

The chain uses TRBV5-1 and TRBJ2-7; D tentatively reads TRBD1 or TRBD2 (5 bases each). V was clipped by 4 bases and J by 2 bases, with 13 bases between them. Germline loops: CDR1 SGHRS, CDR2 YFSETQ. This CDR3 contains 14 residues. CDR3 DNA: TGCGCCAGCAGCCGGGGAGAGGGACCCTACGAGCAGTACTTC. Encoded protein: CASSRGEGPYEQYF. The entire variable domain, with the rest obtained from reference TRBV5-1 and TRBJ2-7, is as follows: KAGVTQTPRYLIKTRGQQVTLSCSPISGHRSVSWYQQTPGQGLQFLFEYFSETQRNKGNFPGRFSGRQFSNSRSEMNVSTLELGDSALYLCASSRGEGPYEQYFGPGTRLTVT.

The rearrangement joins TRBV11-2 to TRBJ1-2; 8 bases line up with TRBD1. The length of the CDR3 is 18 residues. V lost 4 bases and J lost 8; bases outside the gene matches: 21. Germline-derived CDR1 and CDR2 are SGHAT and FQNNGV. The CDR3 sequence: CASSSAGQGRLRPSGYTF. The DNA of the CDR3 is TGTGCCAGCAGCTCCGCTGGACAGGGACGACTAAGGCCTTCCGGCTACACCTTC.

This rearrangement joins TRBV5-1 to TRBJ2-5, with 8 bases matching TRBD2. The germline V gene encodes CDR1 SGHRS and CDR2 YFSETQ. The CDR3 runs to 14 residues. V shed 4 bases, J shed 4 bases, and the junction held 6 bases outside the gene matches. The CDR3 sequence is CASSQGLEGETQYF. The CDR3 DNA is TGCGCCAGCAGCCAGGGACTAGAGGGAGAGACCCAGTACTTC. Supplemented by reference TRBV5-1 and TRBJ2-5, the full variable domain reads KAGVTQTPRYLIKTRGQQVTLSCSPISGHRSVSWYQQTPGQGLQFLFEYFSETQRNKGNFPGRFSGRQFSNSRSEMNVSTLELGDSALYLCASSQGLEGETQYFGPGTRLLVL.

The V and J genes are TRBV30 and TRBJ2-7; tentative D call: TRBD1 (6 bases). In germline, CDR1 is GTSNPN, CDR2 SVGIG (reference sequence). The V end lost 3 bases, the J end lost 6 bases, and 15 bases lay between the germline ends. The CDR3 has 13 residues. The CDR3 DNA reads as TGTGCCTGGAGCGGCTACCAAGGGGGCGAGCAGTACTTC. Its translation is CAWSGYQGGEQYF.

The V gene is TRBV7-9, the J gene TRBJ1-4, with D tentatively TRBD1 (6 bases). Germline CDR1 SEHNR, CDR2 FQNEAQ (reference sequence). V was trimmed by 5 bases and J by 10 bases, leaving 23 bases between them. The CDR3 extends over 16 amino acids. CDR3 nucleotide sequence: TGTGCCAGCAGCCCCCGGGGAGGAGGGGGAGTTTCAAAACTGTTTTTT. Amino acids: CASSPRGGGGVSKLFF.

This rearrangement joins TRBV6-1 to TRBJ2-2; 7 nucleotides line up with TRBD2. This CDR3 is built from 13 residues. V lost 6 bases to trimming and J lost 6 bases; unmatched junction nucleotides: 4. Germline V gives CDR1 MNHNS, CDR2 SASEGT. The CDR3 spells CASRTAGAGELFF. CDR3 DNA: TGTGCCAGCAGAACGGCGGGGGCCGGGGAGCTGTTTTTT.

V and J are TRBV4-2 and TRBJ2-7; tentative D call: TRBD2 (6 bases). This CDR3 contains 15 residues. From germline, CDR1 is LGHNA and CDR2 YNFKEQ. Trimming removed 5 bases from V and 0 bases from J, with 14 bases in between. CDR3 sequence reads: CASSVTGDSSYEQYF. The CDR3 coding sequence is TGTGCCAGCAGCGTTACGGGGGATAGCTCCTACGAGCAGTACTTC.

The chain carries TRBV2 and TRBJ2-7, with D perhaps matching TRBD2 (6 bases). Trimming stripped 1 base from V and 6 bases from J, with 16 bases between. The CDR3 has 15 residues. Germline assignment: CDR1 SNHLY and CDR2 FYNNEI. The CDR3 coding sequence is TGTGCCAGCAGTGAAGTGGCGTTAGCGGAGAGCGAGCAGTACTTC. Protein: CASSEVALAESEQYF.

The gene calls are TRBV4-2 and TRBJ2-2; no reliable D call. Germline-derived CDR1 and CDR2 are LGHNA and YNFKEQ. V was trimmed by 0 bases and J by 1 base, leaving 6 bases between them. The CDR3 is made up of 15 amino acids. CDR3 region: CASSQEAQNTGELFF. DNA of the CDR3: TGTGCCAGCAGCCAAGAAGCCCAGAACACCGGGGAGCTGTTTTTT.

The chain joins TRBV28 to TRBJ2-2; D might be TRBD1 or TRBD2, each matching 5 bases. This CDR3 region has 15 residues. CDR1 MDHEN and CDR2 SYDVKM come from the germline V gene. V was cut by 3 bases and J by 3 bases, with 11 bases left in between. The CDR3 region is CASSFWGRYTGELFF. As DNA, the CDR3 is TGTGCCAGCAGTTTTTGGGGGAGATACACCGGGGAGCTGTTTTTT.